This T cell receptor beta chain was captured by sequencing in a study of shared clonotypes between healthy human individuals. On the study more broadly: Three CD4 naive, three CD4 memory, two CD8 naive and one CD8 memory plate were used per donor. Study outcomes and limitations: Clonotype sharing among donors was thought likely to change with sequencing depth. Owing to a small donor count, the genetic and exposure-history diversity represented was limited.

Genomic DNA of every subset was divided equally among multiple immunoSEQ plates. Profiled with immunoSEQ multiplex PCR; TCRdb holds only in-frame clones, not every one. The sample holds some 2 million clones, about 95% seen once. Unmatched junction bases numbered 6, after V lost 2 bases and J lost 8 bases. The V gene's germline CDR1 is SGHNT and CDR2 YYREEE (reference sequence). The CDR3 covers 16 residues. About this clone: Antigen unknown.

This chain links TRBV5-4 with TRBJ1-6; 11 nucleotides agree with TRBD1. Sequencing was carried out using naive CD4+ T cells sorted from blood. Subset: CD45RA+ positively selected. This TCR was recovered from a man aged 18 to 30 in good health. CDR3 protein: CASSFGQGAQDSPLHF. DNA for the CDR3: TGTGCCAGCAGCTTTGGACAGGGGGCGCAGGATTCACCCCTCCACTTT. Complete variable domain (other parts from reference TRBV5-4 and TRBJ1-6): ETGVTQSPTHLIKTRGQQVTLRCSSQSGHNTVSWYQQALGQGPQFIFQYYREEENGRGNFPPRFSGLQFPNYSSELNVNALELDDSALYLCASSFGQGAQDSPLHFGNGTRLTVT.